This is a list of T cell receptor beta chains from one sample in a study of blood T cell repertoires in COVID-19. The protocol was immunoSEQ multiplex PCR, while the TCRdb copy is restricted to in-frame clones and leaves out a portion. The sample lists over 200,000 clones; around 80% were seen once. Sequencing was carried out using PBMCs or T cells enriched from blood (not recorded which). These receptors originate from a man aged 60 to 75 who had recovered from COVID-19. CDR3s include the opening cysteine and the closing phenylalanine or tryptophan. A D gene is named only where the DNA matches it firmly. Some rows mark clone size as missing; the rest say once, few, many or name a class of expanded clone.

cdr3_aa: CSASPPGLTDTQYF
cdr3_nt: TGCAGTGCTAGTCCCCCAGGCCTGACAGATACGCAGTATTTT
clone_size: NA
v_call: TRBV20-1
j_call: TRBJ2-3
d_call: NA

cdr3_aa: CASFDRGRIMNTEAFF
cdr3_nt: TGCGCCAGCTTCGACAGGGGACGCATCATGAACACTGAAGCTTTCTTT
clone_size: NA
v_call: TRBV5-1
j_call: TRBJ1-1
d_call: TRBD1

cdr3_aa: CASSGPAQGLEQPQHF
cdr3_nt: TGTGCCAGCAGTGGCCCCGCCCAGGGCCTAGAACAGCCCCAGCATTTT
clone_size: NA
v_call: TRBV6-1
j_call: TRBJ1-5
d_call: NA

cdr3_aa: CASSQSNRAYEQYF
cdr3_nt: TGTGCCAGCAGCCAAAGTAACAGGGCCTACGAGCAGTACTTC
clone_size: NA
v_call: TRBV3-1/TRBV3-2
j_call: TRBJ2-7
d_call: NA

cdr3_aa: CASSGQQGWDEKLFF
cdr3_nt: TGTGCCAGTTCAGGACAACAGGGATGGGATGAAAAACTGTTTTTT
clone_size: once
v_call: TRBV19
j_call: TRBJ1-4
d_call: NA

cdr3_aa: CASSATTGDTYNEQFF
cdr3_nt: TGTGCCAGCAGTGCCACTACAGGGGACACCTACAATGAGCAGTTCTTC
clone_size: NA
v_call: TRBV25-1
j_call: TRBJ2-1
d_call: TRBD1

cdr3_aa: CASSAGTSGGGITDTQYF
cdr3_nt: TGTGCCAGCAGCGCCGGGACTAGCGGGGGTGGCATTACAGATACGCAGTATTTT
clone_size: NA
v_call: TRBV7-6
j_call: TRBJ2-3
d_call: TRBD2

cdr3_aa: CASSQDGGGGETQYF
cdr3_nt: TGCGCCAGCAGCCAAGACGGGGGAGGAGGAGAGACCCAGTACTTC
clone_size: NA
v_call: TRBV4-1
j_call: TRBJ2-5
d_call: NA

cdr3_aa: CASSLGGQLGEKLFF
cdr3_nt: TGTGCCAGCAGCTTAGGGGGACAGTTGGGTGAAAAACTGTTTTTT
clone_size: once
v_call: TRBV7-2
j_call: TRBJ1-4
d_call: TRBD1

cdr3_aa: CASSLDLSRSGVSQPQHF
cdr3_nt: TGTGCCAGCAGCTTAGATTTAAGTCGGTCGGGGGTCTCTCAGCCCCAGCATTTT
clone_size: NA
v_call: TRBV7-8
j_call: TRBJ1-5
d_call: NA

cdr3_aa: CASSGGPNQPQHF
cdr3_nt: TGTGCCAGCTCAGGAGGGCCTAATCAGCCCCAGCATTTT
clone_size: few
v_call: TRBV7-2
j_call: TRBJ1-5
d_call: NA

cdr3_aa: CATSSGTGGWTEAFF
cdr3_nt: TGTGCCACCAGCAGCGGGACAGGGGGCTGGACTGAAGCTTTCTTT
clone_size: few
v_call: TRBV15
j_call: TRBJ1-1
d_call: TRBD1

cdr3_aa: CASSTSGQSHGYTF
cdr3_nt: TGCGCCAGCAGCACCTCGGGACAGTCCCATGGCTACACCTTC
clone_size: NA
v_call: TRBV5-1
j_call: TRBJ1-2
d_call: TRBD1

cdr3_aa: CASSGLAGGPYNEQFF
cdr3_nt: TGTGCCAGCTCGGGTCTAGCGGGGGGGCCGTACAATGAGCAGTTCTTC
clone_size: NA
v_call: TRBV11-3
j_call: TRBJ2-1
d_call: TRBD2

cdr3_aa: CASSLAGTGNEQYF
cdr3_nt: TGTGCCAGCAGCTTAGCCGGGACAGGTAACGAGCAGTACTTC
clone_size: NA
v_call: TRBV7-3
j_call: TRBJ2-7
d_call: TRBD1

cdr3_aa: CASSQVAGGQVRTGELFF
cdr3_nt: TGCGCCAGCAGCCAAGTGGCGGGGGGCCAAGTTAGGACCGGGGAGCTGTTTTTT
clone_size: NA
v_call: TRBV4-3
j_call: TRBJ2-2
d_call: TRBD2

cdr3_aa: CASSQTGVTDTQYF
cdr3_nt: TGTGCCAGCAGTCAGACAGGGGTCACAGATACGCAGTATTTT
clone_size: NA
v_call: TRBV6-5
j_call: TRBJ2-3
d_call: TRBD1

cdr3_aa: CATSGMRGTQYF
cdr3_nt: TGTGCCACCAGTGGCATGCGGGGGACCCAGTACTTC
clone_size: NA
v_call: TRBV24-1
j_call: TRBJ2-5
d_call: NA

cdr3_aa: CASSLTWTGEQFF
cdr3_nt: TGTGCCAGCAGTCTCACATGGACAGGCGAGCAGTTCTTC
clone_size: NA
v_call: TRBV2
j_call: TRBJ2-1
d_call: TRBD1

cdr3_aa: CASKTGVPPNYGYTF
cdr3_nt: TGTGCCAGTAAAACAGGGGTCCCTCCAAACTATGGCTACACCTTC
clone_size: NA
v_call: TRBV19
j_call: TRBJ1-2
d_call: TRBD1

cdr3_aa: CASTMRVEAFF
cdr3_nt: TGTGCCAGCACTATGAGGGTTGAAGCTTTCTTT
clone_size: NA
v_call: TRBV7-6
j_call: TRBJ1-1
d_call: NA

cdr3_aa: CASSKNRGSNTGELFF
cdr3_nt: TGCGCCAGCAGCAAAAACAGGGGGTCCAACACCGGGGAGCTGTTTTTT
clone_size: NA
v_call: TRBV5-1
j_call: TRBJ2-2
d_call: TRBD1

cdr3_aa: CASSHLARFNYGYTF
cdr3_nt: TGTGCCAGCAGCCACTTAGCCAGATTTAACTATGGCTACACCTTC
clone_size: NA
v_call: TRBV3-1/TRBV3-2
j_call: TRBJ1-2
d_call: NA

cdr3_aa: CASSLDANPGDEQYF
cdr3_nt: TGTGCCAGCAGCTTAGACGCAAACCCAGGGGACGAGCAGTACTTC
clone_size: NA
v_call: TRBV7-6
j_call: TRBJ2-7
d_call: NA

cdr3_aa: CATSDLLRDPGELFF
cdr3_nt: TGTGCCACCAGTGACCTTCTCAGGGATCCCGGGGAGCTGTTTTTT
clone_size: few
v_call: TRBV24-1
j_call: TRBJ2-2
d_call: NA

cdr3_aa: CASSLWALGTGDGTEAFF
cdr3_nt: TGTGCCAGCAGCTTATGGGCTTTGGGTACAGGGGATGGCACTGAAGCTTTCTTT
clone_size: NA
v_call: TRBV7-9
j_call: TRBJ1-1
d_call: TRBD1

cdr3_aa: CASSLNPGELFF
cdr3_nt: TGCGCCAGCAGCTTGAACCCCGGAGAGCTGTTTTTT
clone_size: NA
v_call: TRBV5-1
j_call: TRBJ1-4
d_call: NA

cdr3_aa: CAISGVLVSGNYEQYF
cdr3_nt: TGTGCCATCAGCGGGGTCCTAGTCTCGGGTAACTACGAGCAGTACTTC
clone_size: NA
v_call: TRBV10-3
j_call: TRBJ2-7
d_call: NA

cdr3_aa: CSVDRDRGNYGYTF
cdr3_nt: TGCAGCGTTGACCGGGACAGGGGAAATTATGGCTACACCTTC
clone_size: NA
v_call: TRBV29-1
j_call: TRBJ1-2
d_call: TRBD1

cdr3_aa: CASSAGTGTGNTIYF
cdr3_nt: TGTGCCAGCAGCGCGGGGACAGGGACTGGAAACACCATATATTTT
clone_size: NA
v_call: TRBV6-5
j_call: TRBJ1-3
d_call: TRBD1

cdr3_aa: CAIREDRTNYGYTF
cdr3_nt: TGTGCCATCAGGGAGGACAGAACTAACTATGGCTACACCTTC
clone_size: few
v_call: TRBV10-3
j_call: TRBJ1-2
d_call: NA

cdr3_aa: CASSRQGAGEQFF
cdr3_nt: TGTGCCAGCAGCAGACAGGGGGCGGGTGAGCAGTTCTTC
clone_size: NA
v_call: TRBV6-5
j_call: TRBJ2-1
d_call: TRBD1

cdr3_aa: CASSLLSPTAGGYTF
cdr3_nt: TGTGCCAGCAGCTTATTGTCGCCGACAGCCGGCGGCTACACCTTC
clone_size: NA
v_call: TRBV7-9
j_call: TRBJ1-2
d_call: NA

cdr3_aa: CASSEVWAGVTDTQYF
cdr3_nt: TGTGCCAGCAGTGAAGTCTGGGCAGGGGTGACAGATACGCAGTATTTT
clone_size: NA
v_call: TRBV6-1
j_call: TRBJ2-3
d_call: NA

cdr3_aa: CASSELERQANKVYEQYF
cdr3_nt: TGTGCCAGCAGTGAACTTGAAAGACAGGCGAATAAGGTCTACGAGCAGTACTTC
clone_size: NA
v_call: TRBV25-1
j_call: TRBJ2-7
d_call: NA

cdr3_aa: CASSLVSPEGYGYTF
cdr3_nt: TGTGCCAGCAGCTTGGTTTCCCCCGAGGGCTATGGCTACACCTTC
clone_size: NA
v_call: TRBV5-8
j_call: TRBJ1-2
d_call: NA

cdr3_aa: CASSYGQGENYGYTF
cdr3_nt: TGTGCCAGCAGCTATGGACAGGGTGAGAACTATGGCTACACCTTC
clone_size: NA
v_call: TRBV6-2/TRBV6-3
j_call: TRBJ1-2
d_call: TRBD1

cdr3_aa: CASSWVRTANSPLHF
cdr3_nt: TGTGCCAGCAGTTGGGTACGGACAGCAAATTCACCCCTCCACTTT
clone_size: NA
v_call: TRBV6-2/TRBV6-3
j_call: TRBJ1-6
d_call: NA

cdr3_aa: CAKPRGDRKYPAGNTIYF
cdr3_nt: TGTGCCAAACCTCGGGGGGACCGAAAATATCCGGCAGGAAACACCATATATTTT
clone_size: NA
v_call: TRBV18
j_call: TRBJ1-3
d_call: NA

cdr3_aa: CASSYSGSGFYGYTF
cdr3_nt: TGTGCCAGCAGTTACTCCGGATCAGGTTTCTATGGCTACACCTTC
clone_size: NA
v_call: TRBV6-5
j_call: TRBJ1-2
d_call: NA

cdr3_aa: CATSLGPDSNYEQYF
cdr3_nt: TGTGCCACCAGCCTCGGCCCGGACAGCAACTACGAGCAGTACTTC
clone_size: NA
v_call: TRBV15
j_call: TRBJ2-7
d_call: NA

cdr3_aa: CASCLVFTGELFF
cdr3_nt: TGTGCCAGCTGTTTAGTCTTTACCGGGGAGCTGTTTTTT
clone_size: NA
v_call: TRBV6-2/TRBV6-3
j_call: TRBJ2-2
d_call: NA

cdr3_aa: CASSLDTSSGNTIYF
cdr3_nt: TGCGCCAGCAGCTTGGACACCTCCTCTGGAAACACCATATATTTT
clone_size: NA
v_call: TRBV5-1
j_call: TRBJ1-3
d_call: NA

cdr3_aa: CASSLGLPGLEGETQYF
cdr3_nt: TGCGCCAGCAGCTTGGGCCTACCGGGACTAGAAGGAGAGACCCAGTACTTC
clone_size: NA
v_call: TRBV5-1
j_call: TRBJ2-5
d_call: TRBD2

cdr3_aa: CASSAPGTGGSGANVLTF
cdr3_nt: TGTGCCAGCAGCGCACCCGGGACAGGGGGATCTGGGGCCAACGTCCTGACTTTC
clone_size: NA
v_call: TRBV11-3
j_call: TRBJ2-6
d_call: TRBD1

cdr3_aa: CASSVHGGGAYNEQFF
cdr3_nt: TGTGCCAGCAGTGTTCATGGCGGGGGGGCGTACAATGAGCAGTTCTTC
clone_size: NA
v_call: TRBV25-1
j_call: TRBJ2-1
d_call: TRBD2

cdr3_aa: CASSPQTGASYNEQFF
cdr3_nt: TGTGCCAGCAGCCCGCAGACAGGGGCCTCCTACAATGAGCAGTTCTTC
clone_size: NA
v_call: TRBV7-3
j_call: TRBJ2-1
d_call: TRBD1

cdr3_aa: CASSPGHRNTEAFF
cdr3_nt: TGTGCCAGCAGCCCCGGACACAGGAACACTGAAGCTTTCTTT
clone_size: few
v_call: TRBV9
j_call: TRBJ1-1
d_call: NA

cdr3_aa: CASSVGGGNQPQHF
cdr3_nt: TGTGCCAGCAGTGTAGGGGGGGGTAATCAGCCCCAGCATTTT
clone_size: NA
v_call: TRBV2
j_call: TRBJ1-5
d_call: NA

cdr3_aa: CASSLESTQYF
cdr3_nt: TGTGCCAGCAGCTTAGAGAGCACGCAGTATTTT
clone_size: NA
v_call: TRBV11-2
j_call: TRBJ2-3
d_call: NA

cdr3_aa: CASSQDLRGQGSTEAFF
cdr3_nt: TGCGCCAGCAGCCAAGATCTTAGAGGACAGGGAAGCACTGAAGCTTTCTTT
clone_size: NA
v_call: TRBV4-1
j_call: TRBJ1-1
d_call: TRBD1

cdr3_aa: CASSPTLNTEAFF
cdr3_nt: TGTGCCAGCTCACCCACACTGAACACTGAAGCTTTCTTT
clone_size: NA
v_call: TRBV18
j_call: TRBJ1-1
d_call: NA

cdr3_aa: CASSNSGAYEQYF
cdr3_nt: TGTGCCAGCAGCAATAGCGGGGCCTACGAGCAGTACTTC
clone_size: NA
v_call: TRBV7-2
j_call: TRBJ2-7
d_call: TRBD2

cdr3_aa: CASSLSGTASNYGYTF
cdr3_nt: TGCGCCAGCAGCTTATCCGGGACAGCGAGTAACTATGGCTACACCTTC
clone_size: NA
v_call: TRBV5-1
j_call: TRBJ1-2
d_call: TRBD1